This is a list of T cell receptor beta chains from one sample in a study of T-cell reconstitution after alpha-beta-depleted transplantation in children. TCRdb reanalysed the PCR reads using MiXCR and keeps one entry per CDR3 protein. The data show some 490,000 distinct CDR3 sequences, roughly an eighth seen once. The specimen was PBMCs from the stem cell graft donor, collected from the stem cell graft. These receptors all stem from a human donor who donated a stem cell graft to a child with combined immunodeficiency. Each CDR3 is given with its conserved first and last residue. Rows give clone size only sometimes, using once, few, many, or a class for an expanded clone.

abundance	v_gene	j_gene	CDR3aa
few	TRBV20-1	TRBJ1-1	CSARGGRAQMNTEAFF
NA	TRBV7-6	TRBJ1-6	CASSLTGGESPLHF
NA	TRBV10-3	TRBJ2-2	CAISAELSGIFSGELFF
few	TRBV18	TRBJ2-5	CASSPNEGKPQETQYF
many	TRBV7-9	TRBJ1-1	CASSFGTRDTEAFF
few	TRBV12-3/TRBV12-4	TRBJ2-1	CASRGLAGALDNEQFF
many	TRBV10-3	TRBJ1-5	CAISESATGGNQPQHF
few	TRBV12-3/TRBV12-4	TRBJ2-1	CASSPTSGGRNEQFF
once	TRBV4-1	TRBJ2-4	CASRAALAKNIQYF
NA	TRBV6-5	TRBJ1-6	CASSYSSSYNSPLHF
few	TRBV18	TRBJ1-4	CASSARTGTNEKLFF
few	TRBV6-2/TRBV6-3	TRBJ2-3	CAIHPLGGGRTQYF
many	TRBV20-1	TRBJ2-5	CSAKAETQYF
few	TRBV20-1	TRBJ1-2	CSAIGDGALYGYTF
NA	TRBV29-1	TRBJ1-1	CSVETEERGVTEAFF
few	TRBV28	TRBJ2-3	CASREQGGGGRSDTQYF
NA	TRBV5-5	TRBJ2-7	CASSFKGGESYEQYF
many	TRBV4-3	TRBJ1-5	CASSQDTSNQPQHF
few	TRBV27	TRBJ1-2	CASRPIEKYGYTF
few	TRBV12-3/TRBV12-4	TRBJ2-1	CASSSRLASSEQFF
few	TRBV4-2	TRBJ2-7	CASSSILGTGGYEQYF
NA	TRBV5-1	TRBJ2-3	CASSLDGVPSTDTQYF
NA	TRBV7-9	TRBJ2-7	CASSNPAKEPYEGEQYF
few	TRBV7-9	TRBJ1-5	CASSFSDGQPQHF
few	TRBV6-2/TRBV6-3	TRBJ1-6	CASSYRTGNSPLHF
many	TRBV28	TRBJ1-5	CATTGPWLRPQHF
many	TRBV9	TRBJ2-3	CASSFGTSGIDTQYF
NA	TRBV7-8	TRBJ2-1	CASSPWGPYYNEQFF
NA	TRBV7-8	TRBJ1-4	CASSELPGQGVEKLFF
NA	TRBV11-2	TRBJ1-4	CASSLRRGDEKLFF
NA	TRBV12-3/TRBV12-4	TRBJ2-7	CASRRGSYSYEQYF
many	TRBV21-1	TRBJ2-3	CASSKGLAGGPEVTDTQYF
few	TRBV7-8	TRBJ2-5	CASIDRVWGETQYF
NA	TRBV12-3/TRBV12-4	TRBJ1-3	CASSPEVAGNTIYF
few	TRBV4-3	TRBJ1-6	CASSQVWSSYNSPLHF
few	TRBV20-1	TRBJ2-1	CSARSGGRTGEQFF
few	TRBV7-9	TRBJ2-3	CASSLAGGGTNTQYF
NA	TRBV29-1	TRBJ2-1	CSVLGGNEQFF
NA	TRBV28	TRBJ1-4	CASSQQGKWKKLFF
NA	TRBV7-2	TRBJ2-5	CASSLAPRWLAGETQYF
NA	TRBV3-1	TRBJ2-3	CASSQDPTGRGVTDTQYF
few	TRBV20-1	TRBJ2-7	CSARDPGHYEQYF
many	TRBV20-1	TRBJ2-1	CSAILSYNEQFF
NA	TRBV10-3	TRBJ1-1	CATRQGPNTEAFF
many	TRBV5-1	TRBJ1-5	CASSRSGGNQPQHF
many	TRBV10-3	TRBJ2-1	CAIRGSNHNEQFF
NA	TRBV4-2	TRBJ1-2	CASSVSHRGYGYTF
many	TRBV15	TRBJ2-1	CATSRDLPRHNEQFF